These T cell receptor beta chains were read from a single sample in a study of beta chain features in type 1 diabetes. Profiled with immunoSEQ multiplex PCR; TCRdb holds only in-frame clones, not every one. This table has 350,000 to 400,000 clones, less than 15% appearing once. Sample: naive CD4+ T cells from blood. All receptors derive from a woman aged 18-29 years in good health. CDR3s include the opening cysteine and the closing phenylalanine or tryptophan. Fields, in order: clone size, D gene, J gene, V gene, CDR3 protein, CDR3 DNA. A D gene is named only where the DNA matches it firmly. Some rows mark clone size as missing; the rest say once, few, many or name a class of expanded clone.

few	-	TRBJ2-1	TRBV7-2	CASSLGGGANEQFF	TGTGCCAGCAGCTTAGGTGGAGGAGCAAATGAGCAGTTCTTC
-	-	TRBJ2-2	TRBV7-2	CASSPRLLTGELFF	TGTGCCAGCAGCCCCCGACTCCTAACCGGGGAGCTGTTTTTT
few	TRBD2	TRBJ2-1	TRBV7-3	CASSWTSGRGSYNEQFF	TGTGCCAGCAGCTGGACTAGCGGGAGGGGCTCCTACAATGAGCAGTTCTTC
few	TRBD1	TRBJ2-1	TRBV28	CASRFAGTGGTSPFF	TGTGCCAGCAGATTCGCCGGGACAGGGGGTACTAGTCCGTTCTTC
-	TRBD2	TRBJ2-2	TRBV4-1	CASSHSLAGGRTGELFF	TGCGCCAGCAGCCACAGTCTAGCGGGAGGACGCACCGGGGAGCTGTTTTTT
-	-	TRBJ2-1	TRBV9	CASSGGTAYNEQFF	TGTGCCAGCAGCGGCGGGACAGCTTACAATGAGCAGTTCTTC
-	-	TRBJ2-7	TRBV28	CASSPNRGLSYYEQYF	TGTGCCAGCAGTCCCAATAGGGGCCTGTCGTACTACGAGCAGTACTTC
few	TRBD1	TRBJ2-2	TRBV30	CAWAQGQGLLAANTGELFF	TGTGCCTGGGCGCAGGGACAGGGGTTACTAGCGGCGAACACCGGGGAGCTGTTTTTT
-	-	TRBJ2-5	TRBV30	CAWSVTRETQYF	TGTGCCTGGAGTGTAACCAGGGAGACCCAGTACTTC
few	TRBD2	TRBJ2-5	TRBV7-2	CASSLGSPAGAETQYF	TGTGCCAGCAGCTTAGGTTCTCCAGCGGGAGCAGAGACCCAGTACTTC
-	-	TRBJ1-2	TRBV30	CAWMRQRIDYGYTF	TGTGCCTGGATGAGACAGAGAATCGACTATGGCTACACCTTC
-	-	TRBJ2-4	TRBV5-5	CASSLAVFRNIQYF	TGTGCCAGCAGCTTGGCGGTTTTCAGGAACATTCAGTACTTC
few	-	TRBJ2-2	TRBV10-3	CASRGGTETGELFF	TGTGCCTCCCGGGGCGGGACGGAAACCGGGGAGCTGTTTTTT
-	TRBD2	TRBJ2-1	TRBV19	CASSMTSGRGEQFF	TGTGCCAGTAGTATGACTAGCGGAAGGGGTGAGCAGTTCTTC
-	TRBD1	TRBJ2-5	TRBV5-4	CASSSGQGAETQYF	TGTGCCAGCAGCTCGGGACAGGGGGCGGAGACCCAGTACTTC
-	-	TRBJ2-7	TRBV18	CASSSGQGGYEQYF	TGTGCCAGCTCAAGCGGACAGGGAGGGTACGAGCAGTACTTC
few	TRBD1	TRBJ1-2	TRBV29-1	CSGGQVTYGYTF	TGCAGCGGCGGACAGGTTACCTATGGCTACACCTTC
few	TRBD1	TRBJ2-7	TRBV2	CASQGADEQYF	TGTGCCTCACAGGGGGCGGACGAGCAGTACTTC
-	-	TRBJ1-2	TRBV28	CASSLILQGQSYGYTF	TGTGCCAGCAGTTTGATATTGCAGGGGCAGAGCTATGGCTACACCTTC
few	TRBD1	TRBJ2-1	TRBV12-5	CASGFGQGVNEQFF	TGTGCTAGTGGTTTTGGGCAGGGGGTGAATGAGCAGTTCTTC
few	-	TRBJ2-1	TRBV14	CASSPHREQFF	TGTGCCAGCAGCCCGCACAGGGAGCAGTTCTTC
-	TRBD1	TRBJ2-1	TRBV14	CASSPRTGSEQFF	TGTGCCAGCAGCCCAAGGACAGGTAGTGAGCAGTTCTTC
-	-	TRBJ1-5	TRBV30	CAWSVRTGNQPQHF	TGTGCCTGGAGTGTACGAACAGGGAATCAGCCCCAGCATTTT
few	TRBD2	TRBJ2-1	TRBV5-6	CASSLEPSGSSYNEQFF	TGTGCCAGCAGCTTGGAGCCTAGCGGGAGCTCCTACAATGAGCAGTTCTTC
few	-	TRBJ2-4	TRBV2	CASSRVGVGNIQYF	TGTGCCAGCAGTCGGGTGGGAGTAGGAAACATTCAGTACTTC
-	-	TRBJ1-2	TRBV30	CAWSVLAFYGYTF	TGTGCCTGGAGTGTACTAGCTTTCTATGGCTACACCTTC
-	-	TRBJ2-5	TRBV29-1	CSVSPRRAQETQYF	TGCAGCGTTTCCCCCAGGAGGGCCCAAGAGACCCAGTACTTC
-	TRBD2	TRBJ2-1	TRBV27	CASSLRAGVSSYNEQFF	TGTGCCAGCAGTTTAAGGGCGGGAGTAAGCTCCTACAATGAGCAGTTCTTC
-	-	TRBJ2-2	TRBV27	CASRRLGVAGELFF	TGTGCCAGCAGGAGACTAGGTGTAGCCGGGGAGCTGTTTTTT
-	-	TRBJ1-1	TRBV30	CAWSSGVLPTEAFF	TGTGCCTGGAGTTCAGGGGTCCTTCCCACTGAAGCTTTCTTT
few	-	TRBJ1-2	TRBV5-1	CASSLEGFGNYGYTF	TGCGCCAGCAGCCTCGAGGGCTTCGGGAACTATGGCTACACCTTC
-	-	TRBJ2-2	TRBV13	CASSTGRDTGELFF	TGTGCCAGCAGCACAGGTCGGGACACCGGGGAGCTGTTTTTT
-	-	TRBJ1-2	TRBV18	CASSSSKGGYTF	TGTGCCAGCTCATCGTCGAAGGGGGGCTACACCTTC
-	TRBD2	TRBJ2-3	TRBV5-1	CASSLVPSGSGTDTQYF	TGCGCCAGCAGCTTGGTGCCTAGCGGGAGTGGCACAGATACGCAGTATTTT
-	TRBD1	TRBJ2-3	TRBV29-1	CSVGGQGFGDTQYF	TGCAGCGTTGGGGGACAGGGTTTTGGGGATACGCAGTATTTT
-	TRBD2	TRBJ2-2	TRBV11-2	CASSPLSGTSEGELFF	TGTGCCAGCAGCCCCCTCTCCGGGACTAGCGAAGGGGAGCTGTTTTTT
-	-	TRBJ2-7	TRBV14	CASSQGRAEQYF	TGTGCCAGCAGCCAAGGCAGGGCCGAGCAGTACTTC
-	TRBD2	TRBJ2-1	TRBV5-1	CASVGIAGGGNEQFF	TGCGCCAGCGTCGGGATTGCGGGAGGAGGGAATGAGCAGTTCTTC
few	-	TRBJ2-2	TRBV18	CASSPLSADTGELFF	TGTGCCAGCTCACCACTGTCGGCGGACACCGGGGAGCTGTTTTTT
-	-	TRBJ1-1	TRBV28	CASSWTPQGMNTEAFF	TGTGCCAGCAGTTGGACCCCCCAGGGAATGAACACTGAAGCTTTCTTT